Below are 26 T cell receptor beta chains sequenced from a single sample in a study of T cell clonality in common variable immunodeficiency. Notes on the study in general: Common variable immunodeficiency TCR beta sequences reportedly had fewer deletions and N-nucleotide insertions.

Data came from immunoSEQ multiplex PCR; TCRdb stores just in-frame clones and leaves some out. There are 30,000 to 40,000 clones in the sample, none observed a single time. For these TCRs, the target antigens are not known. Sequencing was performed on peripheral blood mononuclear cells. These receptors were obtained from a human donor with common variable immunodeficiency.

Notes on this clone: The CDR3 goes on 3 residues after the read ends, and that part is filled in from the germline J gene. J is TRBJ2-7 and V is TRBV5-1; no firm D call. V shed 2 bases and J shed 1 base, with 10 bases lying between them. Germline CDR1 and CDR2: SGHRS and YFSETQ. The CDR3 covers 14 residues. CDR3 sequence reads: CASSFARPSYEQYF. The covered CDR3 bases are TGCGCCAGCAGCTTCGCCAGGCCATCCTACGAG.

Concerning this clone: The read stops 3 residues short of the end of the CDR3; the missing end is completed from the germline J gene. The chain recombines TRBV18 with TRBJ2-7, with TRBD2 as a possible D gene (5 bases). Trimming took 4 bases from V and 0 from J, leaving 7 bases between them. Germline CDR1 KGHSH, CDR2 LQKENI. The CDR3 consists of 13 residues. Incomplete CDR3 DNA: TGTGCCAGCTCACGGACTGACTCCTACGAG. Translation gives CASSRTDSYE. In full, the CDR3 is CASSRTDSYEQYF.

In this sample, this clone turned up many times. CDR3 residues: CASSLGQIYNEQFF. CDR3 DNA, as far as it was read: TGTGCCAGCAGTTTAGGACAGATCTACAATGAG. V usage is TRBV12-3 or TRBV12-4 and J usage is TRBJ2-1; D possibly corresponds to TRBD1 (5 bases). Read sequence stops 3 residues before the CDR3 end, and the germline J gene provides the missing end. This CDR3 is 14 amino acids long. Trimming took off 1 base at V and 3 bases at J, with 7 bases between the two ends.

This clone was recorded a few times. The DNA ends 3 residues before the CDR3 does, and the rest of the CDR3 is filled in from the germline J gene. The chain links TRBV6-1 to TRBJ2-1, with 10 bases identical to TRBD1. This CDR3 has 16 residues. Per germline, CDR1 MNHNS and CDR2 SASEGT. Trimming took 2 bases from V and 8 from J; bases not matched to a gene: 9. The DNA read from the CDR3 is TGTGCCAGCAGTGAATGGCCGGGACAGGGGATCGATGAG. The encoded protein is CASSEWPGQGIDE. The complete CDR3 protein is CASSEWPGQGIDEQFF.

This clone has more than one count but fewer than ten. The CDR3 is cut off 3 residues early in the read; its end comes from the germline J gene. The chain combines TRBV18 with TRBJ2-2, with D unclear. Trimming left V 4 bases short and J 1 base short, with 10 bases between. CDR1 is KGHSH and CDR2 is LQKENI in the germline V gene. CDR3 length: 15 residues. CDR3 loop: CASSLTSGNTGELFF. The sequenced CDR3 bases are TGTGCCAGCTCACTCACGTCGGGGAACACCGGGGAG.

This clone was seen at least ten times. The read gets to within 3 residues of the CDR3 end, and the germline J gene fills in the rest. The V and J genes are TRBV18 and TRBJ2-1; 13 nucleotides line up with TRBD2. The CDR3 length is 14 residues. V lost 6 bases to trimming and J lost 5 bases; unmatched junction nucleotides: 1. Germline V CDR1 and CDR2: KGHSH, LQKENI. The sequenced part of the CDR3 DNA is TGTGCCAGCTCGGGACTAGCGGGAAACAATGAG. Amino acid sequence: CASSGLAGNNE. The CDR3 reads in full as CASSGLAGNNEQFF.

This clone was seen more than once but under ten times. The read comes to an end 3 residues before the CDR3 does, leaving the germline J gene to fill in the end. The gene calls are TRBV20-1 and TRBJ2-7; D gene unclear. Germline loops: CDR1 DFQATT, CDR2 SNEGSKA (reference sequence). Trimming removed 5 bases at V and 2 bases at J, with 16 bases between. This CDR3 has 14 residues. CDR3 DNA, as far as it was read: TGCAGTGCTCTCCCCCGCCGTAGGGCCTACGAG. Its protein product is CSALPRRRAYE. The whole CDR3 sequence reads CSALPRRRAYEQYF.

In its sample, this clone was seen a few times. The read halts 3 residues ahead of the CDR3 end, with the missing end drawn from the germline J gene. The chain recombines TRBV18 with TRBJ1-2; D not certain. Germline assignment: CDR1 KGHSH and CDR2 LQKENI. This CDR3 contains 11 residues. Trimming removed 6 bases from V and 7 bases from J, with 9 bases in between. The part of the CDR3 DNA that was read is TGTGCCAGCTCCACCCAGGCTGGC. Protein product: CASSTQAG. The complete CDR3 sequence is CASSTQAGYTF.

This clone was observed many times. The read stops 3 residues short of the end of the CDR3; the missing end is completed from the germline J gene. V gene TRBV3-1 (or the pseudogene TRBV3-2) combines with J gene TRBJ2-5; 10 positions match TRBD1. Germline V gives CDR1 LGHDT, CDR2 YNNKEL (reference sequence). CDR3 size: 14 residues. Trimming cost V 2 bases and J 5 bases; bases outside gene matches: 2. The CDR3 bases that were read are TGTGCCAGCAGCCAACAGGACAGGGGGGAGACC. It yields the protein CASSQQDRGET. The whole CDR3 sequence reads CASSQQDRGETQYF.

Details on this clone: Coverage ceases 3 residues before the CDR3 finishes, and the germline J gene fills in the end. J is TRBJ1-4 and V is TRBV11-3; D is perhaps TRBD1 (5 bases). The CDR3 has 14 residues. V was cut by 7 bases and J by 1 base, with 10 bases left in between. Germline lookup yields CDR1 SGHNT and CDR2 YENEEA. The covered CDR3 bases are TGTGCCAGCACCTGGGGGGGAACTAATGAAAAA. Amino acid sequence: CASTWGGTNEK. The whole CDR3 sequence reads CASTWGGTNEKLFF.

In this sample, this clone turned up many times. Read coverage stops 3 residues before the CDR3 terminus; the germline J gene supplies the remainder. This chain uses TRBV7-6 with TRBJ1-3, with D unclear. V was pared by 0 bases and J by 0 bases, with 9 bases between. CDR1 is SGHVS and CDR2 is FNYEAQ in the germline V gene. The CDR3 is 16 amino acids. This CDR3 is CASSLAEGFSGNTIYF. The part of the CDR3 DNA that was read is TGTGCCAGCAGCTTAGCAGAAGGGTTCTCTGGAAACACC.

Only a few counts were recorded for this clone. From the germline J gene comes the end of the CDR3, since the read stops 3 residues before it. The rearrangement links TRBV19 to TRBJ2-1; D possibly corresponds to TRBD2 (5 bases). V dropped 3 bases and J dropped 3 bases, with 21 bases sitting between them. CDR1 LNHDA and CDR2 SQIVND come from the germline V gene (reference sequence). The CDR3 totals 18 residues. CDR3 DNA (partial): TGTGCCAGTAGTATTAAGGGTCTAGCTCAAACGCGCTACAATGAG. Protein: CASSIKGLAQTRYNE. The whole CDR3 protein reads CASSIKGLAQTRYNEQFF.

At least ten counts were recorded for this clone. The sequence runs out 3 residues before the end of the CDR3; the remainder is reconstructed from the germline J gene. The chain links TRBV5-1 to TRBJ1-2; 11 bases map to TRBD1. The CDR3 has 16 amino acids. The J segment lost 4 bases and the V segment lost 4 bases, leaving 9 bases of the junction unmatched. Germline V gene data show CDR1 as SGHRS and CDR2 as YFSETQ. The DNA read from the CDR3 is TGCGCCAGCAGCGGAGGGACAGGGGGATTAGCCTATGGC. Protein: CASSGGTGGLAYG. The complete CDR3 reads CASSGGTGGLAYGYTF.

The sample holds many counts of this clone. The read is 3 residues too short to cover the CDR3 end, so that end is filled in from the germline J gene. This chain joins TRBV18 and TRBJ1-5, with a weak D call TRBD1 (6 bases). The V end lost 8 bases, the J end lost 0 bases, and 11 bases lay between the germline ends. The germline gives CDR1 KGHSH, CDR2 LQKENI. The length of the CDR3 is 14 residues. Partial CDR3 DNA: TGTGCCAGCGGGGGAGGGGGTAGCAATCAGCCC. Its protein is CASGGGGSNQP. The complete CDR3 protein is CASGGGGSNQPQHF.

A word on this clone: The DNA ends 3 residues before the CDR3 does, and the rest of the CDR3 is filled in from the germline J gene. The genes are TRBV7-3 and TRBJ1-6, with D perhaps TRBD1 (6 bases). There are 15 residues in the CDR3. Looked up from germline, CDR1 is SGHTA and CDR2 is FQGTGA. V was shortened by 2 bases and J by 10 bases, with 15 bases between the two germline ends. The CDR3 is CASSLVSDRSSPLHF. CDR3 DNA, as far as it was read: TGTGCCAGCAGCTTAGTATCCGACAGGAGCTCACCC.

This clone has a count of ten or more. The DNA ends 3 residues before the CDR3 does, and the rest of the CDR3 is filled in from the germline J gene. The chain has TRBV5-1 and TRBJ1-1; D is undetermined. The CDR3 length is 15 residues. The ends were cut back, 1 base at V and 1 base at J, with 11 bases in the middle. Germline loops: CDR1 SGHRS, CDR2 YFSETQ. The covered CDR3 bases are TGCGCCAGCAGCTTGATGGCAGGAGGGAACACTGAA. Its protein is CASSLMAGGNTE. The entire CDR3 reads CASSLMAGGNTEAFF.

This clone was seen repeatedly, ten times or more. Read sequence stops 3 residues before the CDR3 end, and the germline J gene provides the missing end. This rearrangement joins TRBV19 to TRBJ2-3, with TRBD2 matching over 10 bases. Germline CDR1 LNHDA, CDR2 SQIVND (reference sequence). The CDR3 contains 16 residues. The CDR3 DNA, read in part, is TGTGCCAGTAGTATTACGGGACTAGCGCCCCAAGGAACG. Protein sequence: CASSITGLAPQGT. The entire CDR3 protein is CASSITGLAPQGTQYF.

This clone was observed a handful of times. The CDR3 end lies 3 residues beyond the end of the read and is filled in from the germline J gene. The V call is TRBV6-2 or TRBV6-3, the J call TRBJ2-1; TRBD1 might be the D (6 bases). This CDR3 contains 14 residues. Trimming took off 7 bases at V and 4 bases at J, with 14 bases between the two ends. Germline CDR1 is MNHEY and CDR2 is SVGEGT. The chain's CDR3 is CASKGDRGYNEQFF. CDR3 bases read: TGTGCCAGCAAGGGGGACCGGGGTTACAATGAG.

Ten or more counts support this clone. The CDR3 goes on 3 residues after the read ends, and that part is filled in from the germline J gene. This sequence joins TRBV18 and TRBJ1-3; 8 bases line up with TRBD1. V lost 4 bases to trimming and J lost 4 bases; unmatched junction nucleotides: 6. The CDR3 length is 15 residues. CDR1 KGHSH and CDR2 LQKENI come from the germline V gene. Incomplete CDR3 DNA: TGTGCCAGCTCACTTCAGGGGGCGCTCGGAAACACC. Translation: CASSLQGALGNT. The entire CDR3 sequence reads CASSLQGALGNTIYF.

Regarding this clone: Read sequence stops 3 residues before the CDR3 end, and the germline J gene provides the missing end. This rearrangement joins TRBV5-1 to TRBJ1-4; 12 bases line up with TRBD1. Per germline, CDR1 SGHRS and CDR2 YFSETQ. The CDR3 spans 16 residues. V lost 5 bases to trimming and J lost 2 bases; unmatched junction nucleotides: 4. The CDR3 loop is CASSWDRGPTNEKLFF. CDR3 bases read: TGCGCCAGCAGTTGGGACAGGGGGCCGACTAATGAAAAA.

The sample holds a few counts of this clone. The read terminates 3 residues ahead of where the CDR3 ends, so the germline J gene completes it. This chain links TRBV5-1 with TRBJ2-7, with TRBD1 matching 11 bases. V lost 3 bases, J lost 2 bases, and 1 base stayed unmatched. Germline lookup yields CDR1 SGHRS and CDR2 YFSETQ. The CDR3 consists of 14 residues. The CDR3 DNA, read in part, is TGCGCCAGCAGCTGGGACAGGGGGACCTACGAG. This translates into CASSWDRGTYE. The full CDR3 protein is CASSWDRGTYEQYF. The full variable domain, in which reference TRBV5-1 and TRBJ2-7 provide the parts outside the CDR3, is KAGVTQTPRYLIKTRGQQVTLSCSPISGHRSVSWYQQTPGQGLQFLFEYFSETQRNKGNFPGRFSGRQFSNSRSEMNVSTLELGDSALYLCASSWDRGTYEQYFGPGTRLTVT.

This clone occurred a few times. The sequence runs out 3 residues before the end of the CDR3; the remainder is reconstructed from the germline J gene. The V and J genes are TRBV5-4 and TRBJ2-1; the match to TRBD2 covers 8 bases. Germline V CDR1 and CDR2: SGHNT, YYREEE (reference sequence). The CDR3 has 15 amino acids. Trimming cost V 0 bases and J 6 bases; bases outside gene matches: 5. CDR3 bases read: TGTGCCAGCAGCTTGGTTCTAGCGGGTACCAATGAG. Its translation is CASSLVLAGTNE. The whole CDR3 protein is CASSLVLAGTNEQFF.

Note on this clone: Sequencing ends 3 residues short of the CDR3 end; the germline J gene provides the rest. The V gene is TRBV5-6, the J gene TRBJ2-7, with D possibly being TRBD1 (6 bases). The germline CDR1 and CDR2 sequences are SGHDT and YYEEEE. V was pared by 4 bases and J by 5 bases, with 16 bases between. CDR3 length: 14 residues. CDR3 bases read: TGTGCCAGCAGCAGCCCAGACAGGAGTCACGAG. It encodes CASSSPDRSHE. The CDR3 reads in full as CASSSPDRSHEQYF.

Concerning this clone itself: From the germline J gene comes the end of the CDR3, since the read stops 3 residues before it. The chain recombines TRBV5-1 with TRBJ2-7; TRBD2 matches 11 bases. Trimming took 4 bases from V and 2 from J; bases not matched to a gene: 5. The CDR3 runs 15 residues. Germline CDR1 is SGHRS and CDR2 is YFSETQ. Partial CDR3 DNA: TGCGCCAGCAGCGGCGGGACTAGCGGCACCTACGAG. Its translation is CASSGGTSGTYE. Given in full, the CDR3 is CASSGGTSGTYEQYF. The whole variable domain, remainder taken from reference TRBV5-1 and TRBJ2-7, is KAGVTQTPRYLIKTRGQQVTLSCSPISGHRSVSWYQQTPGQGLQFLFEYFSETQRNKGNFPGRFSGRQFSNSRSEMNVSTLELGDSALYLCASSGGTSGTYEQYFGPGTRLTVT.

On this clone itself: From the germline J gene comes the end of the CDR3, since the read stops 3 residues before it. This chain links TRBV7-3 with TRBJ2-7, with 7 bases identical to TRBD2. The J segment lost 2 bases and the V segment lost 3 bases, leaving 7 bases of the junction unmatched. Germline V gives CDR1 SGHTA, CDR2 FQGTGA. The CDR3 runs 15 residues. The CDR3 region is CASSLGGGATYEQYF. The DNA read from the CDR3 is TGTGCCAGCAGCTTGGGGGGGGGAGCAACCTACGAG. The whole variable domain, filled in from reference TRBV7-3 and TRBJ2-7, reads GAGVSQTPSNKVTEKGKYVELRCDPISGHTALYWYRQSLGQGPEFLIYFQGTGAADDSGLPNDRFFAVRPEGSVSTLKIQRTERGDSAVYLCASSLGGGATYEQYFGPGTRLTVT.

Points on this clone: The CDR3 end lies 3 residues beyond the end of the read and is filled in from the germline J gene. The V and J genes are TRBV7-3 and TRBJ2-1; possibly TRBD1 for D (5 bases). The germline CDR1 and CDR2 sequences are SGHTA and FQGTGA. With 5 bases removed from V and 4 bases from J, the gap between germline ends came to 12 bases. There are 14 residues in the CDR3. The CDR3 reads CASSPQDDYNEQFF. The sequenced CDR3 bases are TGTGCCAGCAGCCCACAGGACGATTACAATGAG.